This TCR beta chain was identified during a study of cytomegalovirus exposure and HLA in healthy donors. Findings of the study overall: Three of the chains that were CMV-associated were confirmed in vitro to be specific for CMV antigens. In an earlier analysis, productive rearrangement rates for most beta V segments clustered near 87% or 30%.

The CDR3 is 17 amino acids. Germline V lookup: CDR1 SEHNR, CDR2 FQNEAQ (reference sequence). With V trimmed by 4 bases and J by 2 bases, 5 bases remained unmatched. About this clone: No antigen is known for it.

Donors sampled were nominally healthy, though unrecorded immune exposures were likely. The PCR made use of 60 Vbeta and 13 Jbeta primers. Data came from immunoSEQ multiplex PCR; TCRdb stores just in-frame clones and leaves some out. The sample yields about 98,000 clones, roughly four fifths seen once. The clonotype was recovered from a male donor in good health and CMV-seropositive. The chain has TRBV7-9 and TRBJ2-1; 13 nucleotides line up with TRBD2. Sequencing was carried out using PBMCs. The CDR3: CASSSPGTSGTYNEQFF. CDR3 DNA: TGTGCCAGCAGCTCCCCAGGGACTAGCGGGACCTACAATGAGCAGTTCTTC.